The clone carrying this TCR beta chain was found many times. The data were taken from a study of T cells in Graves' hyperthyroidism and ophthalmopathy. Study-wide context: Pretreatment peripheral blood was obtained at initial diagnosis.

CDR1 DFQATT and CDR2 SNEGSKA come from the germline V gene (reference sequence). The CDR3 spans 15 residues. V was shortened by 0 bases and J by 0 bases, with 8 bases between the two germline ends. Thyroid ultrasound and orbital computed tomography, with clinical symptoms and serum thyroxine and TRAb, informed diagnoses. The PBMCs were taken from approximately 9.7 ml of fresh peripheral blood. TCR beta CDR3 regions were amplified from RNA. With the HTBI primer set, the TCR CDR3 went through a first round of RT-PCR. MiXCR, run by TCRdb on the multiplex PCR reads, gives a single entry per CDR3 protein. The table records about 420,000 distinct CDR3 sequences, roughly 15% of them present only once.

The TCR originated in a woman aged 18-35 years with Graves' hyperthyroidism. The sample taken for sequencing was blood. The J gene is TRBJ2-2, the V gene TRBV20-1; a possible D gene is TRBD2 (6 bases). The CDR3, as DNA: TGCAGTGCTAGAGATCGACTAGCGAACACCGGGGAGCTGTTTTTT. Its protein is CSARDRLANTGELFF.